The 12 T cell receptor beta chains listed next were all sequenced from one sample in a study of Ad26.COV2.S vaccination and SARS-CoV-2 variants. Repertoires were generated with immunoSEQ multiplex PCR, while TCRdb's copy carries only in-frame clones and drops some. The sample records roughly 410,000 clones, 83% being singletons. Specified treatment: around 19 received Ad26.COV2.S at low or high dose, single or two shots; about 5 received placebo; per-sample allocation not given. Samples were taken on day 63 after the first vaccine or placebo injection. The source was peripheral blood, collected in a trial of Ad26.COV2.S vaccine versus placebo. These receptors all stem from a person aged 18 to 65 who received the Ad26.COV2.S COVID-19 vaccine or a placebo.

The table lists this clone with a count of one. The chain carries TRBV6-5 and TRBJ1-5; TRBD1 matches at 7 bases. Germline lookup yields CDR1 MNHEY and CDR2 SVGAGI. Trimming at V came to 6 bases and at J to 4 bases, leaving 3 bases not matched to a gene. The CDR3 runs 13 residues. The CDR3 sequence: CASRDRVNQPQHF. For the CDR3, the DNA is TGTGCCAGCAGAGACAGGGTAAATCAGCCCCAGCATTTT.

The J gene is TRBJ1-6, the V gene TRBV5-5; 7 bases are a match to TRBD1. The CDR3 sequence is 17 residues long. The V and J ends lost 5 bases and 1 base, in that order; junction bases with no gene match: 9. Germline V lookup: CDR1 SGHKS, CDR2 YYEKEE (reference sequence). The chain's CDR3 is CASSLQGRRSYNSPLHF. As DNA, the CDR3 is TGTGCCAGCAGTTTACAGGGGAGGAGGTCCTATAATTCACCCCTCCACTTT.

The chain is built from TRBV7-9 and TRBJ2-7; 11 bases fit TRBD2. Trimming removed 7 bases from V and 3 bases from J; junction bases left unmatched: 14. The CDR3 extends over 17 amino acids. CDR1 is SEHNR, CDR2 FQNEAQ, per germline (reference sequence). CDR3 coding DNA: TGTGCCAGCAACAAAGCTAGCGGGGGGTCCCCTTTCTACGAGCAGTACTTC. It yields the protein CASNKASGGSPFYEQYF.

The chain employs TRBV12-2 and TRBJ1-2; the table gives TRBD1 as D, unverified against the DNA. TRBV12-2 represents a pseudogene. The CDR3 is 20 amino acids. As DNA, the CDR3 is TGTGCAAGTCGCTTTTTACAGGGGGTGAAGCAGATCGAAAAACTCTATGGCTACACCTTC. As protein: CASRFLQGVKQIEKLYGYTF.

The chain combines TRBV19 with TRBJ2-1, with D unresolved. This CDR3 is 14 amino acids long. Germline lookup yields CDR1 LNHDA and CDR2 SQIVND (reference sequence). V was cut by 5 bases and J by 0 bases, with 8 bases left in between. In DNA, the CDR3 is TGTGCCAGTAGTTGGGATAGCTCCTACAATGAGCAGTTCTTC. This sequence encodes CASSWDSSYNEQFF.

In its sample, this clone was seen a few times. The rearrangement joins TRBV18 to TRBJ2-7; D is possibly TRBD1 (6 bases). Germline CDR1 and CDR2: KGHSH and LQKENI. V was cut by 3 bases and J by 3 bases, with 15 bases left in between. CDR3 length: 15 amino acids. CDR3 DNA sequence: TGTGCCAGCTCACCCCTCCTGGACAGTAGCTACGAGCAGTACTTC. Its translation is CASSPLLDSSYEQYF.

CDR3: CASSQFRDGYTF. CDR3 nucleotide sequence: TGTGCCAGCAGCCAGTTCAGGGATGGCTACACCTTC. The chain combines TRBV14 with TRBJ1-2, with TRBD1 as a possible D gene (5 bases). The CDR3 contains 12 residues. V lost 3 bases and J 6 bases, leaving 8 bases between the germline ends. The germline V gene encodes CDR1 SGHDN and CDR2 FVKESK.

This clone was found a few times. The gene calls are TRBV7-9 and TRBJ1-1; TRBD1 matches 7 bases. Germline V gives CDR1 SEHNR, CDR2 FQNEAQ (reference sequence). This CDR3 has 13 residues. Trimming cost V 5 bases and J 8 bases; bases outside gene matches: 8. CDR3 amino acids: CASSPLTGSEAFF. CDR3 bases: TGTGCCAGCAGCCCACTGACAGGGTCCGAAGCTTTCTTT.

V and J are TRBV11-3 and TRBJ2-3, with D maybe TRBD2 (6 bases). The length of the CDR3 is 13 residues. V was clipped by 1 base and J by 4 bases, with 6 bases between them. CDR1 is SGHNT and CDR2 is YENEEA in the germline V gene. The CDR3 DNA is TGTGCCAGCAGCTTAGCGGGAGCAGATACGCAGTATTTT. It translates to CASSLAGADTQYF. Complete variable domain (other parts from reference TRBV11-3 and TRBJ2-3): EAGVVQSPRYKIIEKKQPVAFWCNPISGHNTLYWYLQNLGQGPELLIRYENEEAVDDSQLPKDRFSAERLKGVDSTLKIQPAELGDSAVYLCASSLAGADTQYFGPGTRLTVL.

The V call is TRBV7-2, the J call TRBJ2-5; D could derive from TRBD1 or TRBD2 (5 bases each). The V and J ends lost 3 bases and 1 base respectively, with 9 bases between them. The CDR3 has 14 amino acids. Germline V gene lookup returns CDR1 SGHTA and CDR2 FQGNSA. CDR3 amino acids: CASSFGTSQETQYF. The CDR3, as DNA: TGTGCCAGCAGCTTCGGGACGTCCCAAGAGACCCAGTACTTC. The full variable domain, with the rest looked up from reference TRBV7-2 and TRBJ2-5, is GAGVSQSPSNKVTEKGKDVELRCDPISGHTALYWYRQSLGQGLEFLIYFQGNSAPDKSGLPSDRFSAERTGGSVSTLTIQRTQQEDSAVYLCASSFGTSQETQYFGPGTRLLVL.

The chain joins TRBV5-1 to TRBJ2-6; D ambiguous. Germline V gives CDR1 SGHRS, CDR2 YFSETQ. CDR3 length: 16 residues. The V and J ends lost 5 bases and 2 bases respectively, with 14 bases between them. The CDR3 nucleotides read TGCGCCAGCAGAGGTGGGGTGATCGCTGGGGCCAACGTCCTGACTTTC. This codes for CASRGGVIAGANVLTF.

Concerning this clone: The junction departs from germline at one end; a sequencing error may be responsible. V gene TRBV2 combines with J gene TRBJ1-1, with D unresolved. The CDR3 is 14 residues long. Germline values: CDR1 SNHLY, CDR2 FYNNEI. The CDR3 region is CASREAAGLTEAFF. As DNA, the CDR3 is TGTGCCAGCAGAGAAGCGGCAGGTCTCACTGAAGCTTTCTTT.